These T cell receptor beta chains were read from a single sample in a study of blood T cells in healthy people across ages. TCRdb called the 5' RACE reads again in MiXCR, with one record for every CDR3 protein. This table holds approximately 600,000 distinct CDR3 sequences, around 54% found once. The sample was blood. All receptors come from a man aged 55 to 70 in good health. The CDR3 runs from the conserved cysteine through the conserved F or W. The D gene is left open where the match is weak. Only some rows state a clone size, as once, few, many or a class for expanded clones.

NA TRBJ2-1 15 NA TRBV5-1 TGCGCCAGCAGCTTGGCAGTTAGCGGCTACAATGAGCAGTTCTTC CASSLAVSGYNEQFF
few TRBJ1-1 11 NA TRBV29-1 TGCAGCGGGGCGGCAAACACTGAAGCTTTCTTT CSGAANTEAFF
few TRBJ1-2 16 TRBD1 TRBV20-1 TGCAGTGCTAGAGATCGGGACAGGATAGCTAACTATGGCTACACCTTT CSARDRDRIANYGYTF
NA TRBJ1-1 15 NA TRBV7-9 TGTGCCAGCAGCCCCTCTGGAGCGGTGAACACTGAAGCTTTCTTT CASSPSGAVNTEAFF
NA TRBJ2-3 18 TRBD1 TRBV10-1 TGCGTCAGCAGTGATTACAGGGGGCGGCCATCTAGCACAGATACGCAGTATTTT CVSSDYRGRPSSTDTQYF
NA TRBJ2-7 15 NA TRBV7-9 TGTGCCAGCAGCTTAATCCCGCAGGGGTTGGAGGAGCAGTACTTC CASSLIPQGLEEQYF
NA TRBJ2-7 15 TRBD1 TRBV12-3/TRBV12-4 TGTGCCAGCAGTTTACGGGGACAGGGAATGGGCGAGCAGTACTTC CASSLRGQGMGEQYF
NA TRBJ1-4 14 NA TRBV4-3 TGCGCCAGCAGCCAAGTTAAATCGGGGGGGAAACTGTTTTTT CASSQVKSGGKLFF
NA TRBJ1-2 15 NA TRBV12-3/TRBV12-4 TGTGCCAGCAGTTTCGGATCAGGGTCGGGCTATGGCTACACCTTC CASSFGSGSGYGYTF
NA TRBJ2-1 15 NA TRBV18 TGTGCCAGCTCACCACCGCAGGGATTGGGTGGTGAGCAGTTCTTC CASSPPQGLGGEQFF
NA TRBJ2-1 14 TRBD1 TRBV7-6 TGTGCCAGCAGCTCACAGGGGGGTTCGAAGGAGCAGTTCTTC CASSSQGGSKEQFF
NA TRBJ1-1 14 NA TRBV27 TGTGCCAGCAGTTCGGGACGGGGGAACACTGAAGCTTTCTTT CASSSGRGNTEAFF
NA TRBJ2-3 18 TRBD2 TRBV4-1 TGCGCCAGCAGCCAGGGGACTAGCGGGGGGGGAAGCACAGATACGCAGTATTTT CASSQGTSGGGSTDTQYF
few TRBJ2-5 14 TRBD1 TRBV4-1 TGCGCCAGCAGCGCACAGACAGGGTTAGAGACCCAGTACTTC CASSAQTGLETQYF
NA TRBJ1-2 14 TRBD1 TRBV20-1 TGCAGTGCTAAACGGACAGGGGGTGCTTGGGGCTACACCTTC CSAKRTGGAWGYTF
NA TRBJ2-1 17 NA TRBV20-1 TGCAGTGCTAGAGATCCTTTCCCCTCGATTGGCGGCCATGAGCAGTTCTTC CSARDPFPSIGGHEQFF
many TRBJ1-2 13 NA TRBV12-3/TRBV12-4 TGTGCCAGCAGCTTAGGGCAGGGGTATGGCTACACCTTC CASSLGQGYGYTF
NA TRBJ2-5 15 TRBD1 TRBV20-1 TGCAGTGCTAGTCCCCGAGTTACAGGGGGAGAGACCCAGTACTTC CSASPRVTGGETQYF
NA TRBJ2-3 14 TRBD2 TRBV12-3/TRBV12-4 TGTGCCTCCCGGGGAGGGTCTGGGGGAGATACGCAGTATTTT CASRGGSGGDTQYF
NA TRBJ2-2 15 NA TRBV5-1 TGCGCCAGCAGCTTGCCCCAGGGTAACACCGGGGAGCTGTTTTTT CASSLPQGNTGELFF
NA TRBJ1-6 15 TRBD1 TRBV20-1 TGCAGTGCTAGTGACCCGACAGGGGGGAGATCACCCCTCCACTTT CSASDPTGGRSPLHF
once TRBJ2-7 14 TRBD1 TRBV27 TGTGCCAGCAGTGCTCCCGGGACAGCCCACGAGCAGTACTTC CASSAPGTAHEQYF
NA TRBJ1-6 13 NA TRBV6-5 TGTGCCAGCAGTCAACAAGGGAATTCACCCCTCCACTTT CASSQQGNSPLHF
NA TRBJ2-3 14 NA TRBV12-3/TRBV12-4 TGTGCCAGCAGGGCGGGTCTAACTACAGATACGCAGTATTTT CASRAGLTTDTQYF
NA TRBJ1-2 14 NA TRBV6-5 TGTGCCAGCAGAGCGACAGGCCCCGCTGAGGGCTACACCTTC CASRATGPAEGYTF
few TRBJ1-1 13 NA TRBV6-2/TRBV6-3 TGTGCCACCCGATGGGATGGGAACACTGAAGCTTTCTTT CATRWDGNTEAFF
NA TRBJ2-7 18 TRBD2 TRBV9 TGTGCCAGCAGCGTAGGAGGGGCTAGCGGGGGTGCTACCTACGAGCAGTACTTC CASSVGGASGGATYEQYF
few TRBJ2-1 14 NA TRBV20-1 TGCAGTGCTACCCGGGGACTCACCTACAATGAGCAGTTCTTC CSATRGLTYNEQFF
NA TRBJ2-7 15 TRBD1 TRBV20-1 TGCAGTGCTGACCGATGGGACAGTGGGACCTACGAGCAGTACTTC CSADRWDSGTYEQYF
few TRBJ2-1 12 TRBD2 TRBV12-3/TRBV12-4 TGTGCCAGCAGGCCCGGGGGGGATGAGCAGTTCTTC CASRPGGDEQFF
NA TRBJ1-5 19 NA TRBV20-1 TGCAGTGCTAGAGGAAGAGGGGGATCGGTCGGATATAGCAATCAGCCCCAGCATTTT CSARGRGGSVGYSNQPQHF
NA TRBJ2-6 15 NA TRBV6-5 TGTGCCAGCAGCTCCAACAGGGCTGGGGCCAACGTCCTGACTTTC CASSSNRAGANVLTF
NA TRBJ1-1 13 NA TRBV29-1 TGCAGCGTTGCGCACAGGGAGGACACTGAAGCTTTCTTT CSVAHREDTEAFF